This T cell receptor (beta chain) was documented in a study of T cell responses to AZD1222 COVID-19 vaccine. General study results and limits: Baseline serostatus was positive in only a handful of AZD1222 recipients.

The CDR3 length is 15 residues. V was cut by 6 bases and J by 0 bases, with 12 bases left in between. The germline V gene has CDR1 MNHEY and CDR2 SVGAGI. Sequenced by immunoSEQ multiplex PCR; TCRdb stores in-frame clones only, minus some. The sample includes approximately 110,000 clones, around 82% seen only once; the top ten take 9.4%. On this clone: The antigen is not known.

Specimen: peripheral blood, collected on day 0 of AZD1222 vaccination. This TCR was recovered from an adult in good health. The genes are TRBV6-5 and TRBJ1-3; D gene uncertain. The CDR3 sequence is CASRNTPRSGNTIYF. The DNA for the CDR3 is TGTGCCAGCAGAAACACACCACGCTCTGGAAACACCATATATTTT.